This T cell receptor (beta chain) was sequenced during a study of blood T cells in healthy people across ages (dated by TCRdb to 2015 to 2017). About the study as a whole: In model experiments, roughly one uniquely barcoded TCR beta cDNA molecule per two T cells was captured by template switching. To track age-related changes in TCR beta repertoire diversity, the study relied on deep sequencing normalized with unique cDNA molecular identifiers. The donors were divided into four age groups: young (average around 15 years), middle-aged (almost 40), aged (62) and long-lived (82). To avoid experimental bias, donors of different ages were distributed randomly across sequencing lanes. Two additional independent replicas of 1 million unique cDNA reads from the same blood draw were analyzed for two donors (one aged 18 to 30 and one aged 80 or older). Study-wide findings and limitations: Total diversity estimates from one million sequenced T cells were considered lower bounds and underestimates. As age increased, observed TCR beta diversity per million T cells dropped in a roughly linear way, and a significant reduction was already evident by age 40. The long-lived group showed more naive CD4+ T cells, fewer expanded clones and increased TCR diversity than the aged group, suggesting age selection. Because the CMV infection status of the donors was unknown, age-related changes in expanded clonotypes may potentially have been confounded. Because profiling used bulk unsorted PBMCs, naive and antigen-experienced compartments could not be compared conclusively. There was a strong correlation between observed TCR beta diversity and the percentage of naive T cells measured by flow cytometry.

Based on the germline V gene, the CDR1 and CDR2 sequences are SGHRS and YFSETQ. Measured from the cysteine to the phenylalanine, the CDR3 is 14 residues long. The kept DNA is CDR3 alone, 42 bases in frame from the first base. For this clonotype: Its antigen target is currently unknown. No base qualities exist here, and no much larger clone lies one base off it.

Libraries were built with 5' RACE. Instrument on record: Illumina HiSeq 2500. A second PCR of roughly 7 to 12 cycles was performed with a sample-barcoded 5' primer and a J-beta primer mix. A unique molecular identifier was introduced onto each TCR beta cDNA molecule by a template-switch 5' adaptor carrying 12 random nucleotides. At least 2.5 million CDR3-containing paired-end reads were obtained from each sample. All of the RNA was converted into first-strand cDNA using the Mint cDNA synthesis kit, with a TRBC-specific oligonucleotide serving as the primer. All cDNA was treated with uracil-DNA glycosylase and then went through a first 18-cycle PCR with the universal primers M1SS and BC2_uni_R. The original methods were these. For normalization, 1 million high-quality reads were randomly selected from each sample, with every read carrying a distinct molecular identifier. Reads with shared molecular identifiers were discarded instead of being binned into consensus sequences. CDR3 identification, clonotype clustering and error correction used MiTCR with a Q25 quality threshold and the strictest error-elimination algorithm. A nonparametric unseen species model using Euler transformation provided a lower-bound estimate of total TCR beta diversity. TCRdb reprocessed the public reads (quality trimming at Q25 with fastp, clone calling with MiXCR) and kept in-frame beta chains. Rows with one shared CDR3 protein collapse into an entry with the most common genes and DNA. The V and J calls come from TCRdb's annotation, not from the publication. The sample includes about 760,000 distinct CDR3 sequences, with roughly three fifths observed a single time. Together, the top ten hold roughly 24% of the sample.

The approximately 41 donors, aged roughly 6 to 95 years, were systemically healthy Caucasian individuals from Russia. Each donor gave about 11 milliliters of peripheral blood, drawn into EDTA-treated Vacutainer tubes. Ficoll-Paque density-gradient centrifugation was used to isolate PBMCs, with at least 6 million per sample. Total RNA was extracted from PBMCs with Trizol reagent, with at least 6 micrograms obtained per sample. For every donor, an aliquot of PBMCs went through flow cytometry to measure the percentages of naive CD45RAhigh/CD27high T cells. This sequence originates from a man aged 35 to 55 in good health. Material: blood. The chain is made from TRBV5-1 and TRBJ2-4, and the D gene may be TRBD1, 6 bases matching. The J call may be mistaken, given a closer DNA end match to TRBJ2-7. CDR3 sequence: CASSFVTGSYEQYF. The nucleotide sequence reads as follows: TGCGCCAGCAGCTTCGTTACAGGGTCCTACGAGCAGTACTTC.